This T cell receptor (beta chain) was recovered during a study of blood T cell repertoires in COVID-19. Looking at the study overall: PBMCs, B-cell-depleted T cells, or T cells provided the cDNA or gDNA that made up the material.

Germline lookup yields CDR1 LNHDA and CDR2 SQIVND (reference sequence). Trimming removed 1 base from V and 6 bases from J; junction bases left unmatched: 5. This CDR3 is built from 14 residues. Enrolled through a virtual design, the participants were between roughly 18 and 95 years of age and came from about two dozen US areas. In the original analysis: Amplification with reference gene primers provided the estimates of nucleated cell counts. Here immunoSEQ multiplex PCR was the method, and the copy in TCRdb shows in-frame clones only, minus some. Clone size and V and J calls were adopted from that table, with D and trimming inferred from the DNA. The sample lists about 350,000 clones, around nine tenths occurring once.

The sample comprised PBMCs or T cells enriched from blood (not recorded which). The rearrangement uses TRBV19 and TRBJ1-2; 7 nucleotides align to TRBD1. The origin of this receptor is a woman aged 25 to 39 who had been exposed to COVID-19. DNA for the CDR3: TGTGCCAGTAGTATAGGAGAGGGGGCGCATGGCTACACCTTC. Its translation: CASSIGEGAHGYTF.